This entry is about one T cell receptor beta chain. The antigen remains unidentified. Since a much larger clone is just one base distant, this may be a read error. Sample-barcoded 5' priming and a J-beta primer mix drove a second PCR of roughly 6 to 12 cycles. Via MiXCR, TCRdb re-called the 5' RACE reads, giving one row per CDR3 protein. The table records some 1,800,000 distinct CDR3 sequences, roughly two fifths of them present only once. All donors came from Russia, were Caucasian and healthy, and spanned ages roughly 6 to 95. This record comes from a study of blood T cells in healthy people across ages. Whole-study context: About one barcoded TCR beta cDNA was captured per two T cells. The study, taken as a whole, reports: Long-lived donors exceeded aged donors in naive CD4+ cells and diversity. Roughly linearly, TCR beta diversity per million T cells fell as age increased.

This clonotype was sampled from a human donor in good health. Sequencing used blood.

CDR3 region: CASSYRSGYEQYF. Written as DNA, the CDR3 is TGCGCCAGCAGTTACAGGTCAGGCTACGAGCAGTACTTC. V and J are TRBV4-3 and TRBJ2-4; weak D call: TRBD1 (5 bases). Near its end, the DNA agrees better with TRBJ2-7, so the J call may be wrong. The CDR3 runs to 13 residues. From germline, CDR1 is LGHNA and CDR2 YSLEER.